This T cell receptor beta chain was captured by sequencing in a study of early T cells in non-severe SARS-CoV-2 infection. V dropped 7 bases and J dropped 2; count of bases not matched to a gene: 11. CDR3 size: 15 residues. From germline, CDR1 is DFQATT and CDR2 SNEGSKA (reference sequence). This clonotype was observed at least ten times. TCRdb re-derived calls from the 5' RACE reads in MiXCR, one entry per CDR3 protein. The sample records more than 65,000 distinct CDR3 sequences, around 12% being singletons. The chain couples TRBV20-1 to TRBJ2-5; TRBD2 aligns across 9 bases. Sequencing was done on a sample of whole blood. The receptor comes from an adult who was a healthcare worker with PCR-confirmed SARS-CoV-2 infection or an uninfected control (not recorded which). The CDR3 DNA reads TGCAGTGTTCCTCGTGCGGGGGGGCGGCAAGAGACCCAGTACTTC. It yields the protein CSVPRAGGRQETQYF.